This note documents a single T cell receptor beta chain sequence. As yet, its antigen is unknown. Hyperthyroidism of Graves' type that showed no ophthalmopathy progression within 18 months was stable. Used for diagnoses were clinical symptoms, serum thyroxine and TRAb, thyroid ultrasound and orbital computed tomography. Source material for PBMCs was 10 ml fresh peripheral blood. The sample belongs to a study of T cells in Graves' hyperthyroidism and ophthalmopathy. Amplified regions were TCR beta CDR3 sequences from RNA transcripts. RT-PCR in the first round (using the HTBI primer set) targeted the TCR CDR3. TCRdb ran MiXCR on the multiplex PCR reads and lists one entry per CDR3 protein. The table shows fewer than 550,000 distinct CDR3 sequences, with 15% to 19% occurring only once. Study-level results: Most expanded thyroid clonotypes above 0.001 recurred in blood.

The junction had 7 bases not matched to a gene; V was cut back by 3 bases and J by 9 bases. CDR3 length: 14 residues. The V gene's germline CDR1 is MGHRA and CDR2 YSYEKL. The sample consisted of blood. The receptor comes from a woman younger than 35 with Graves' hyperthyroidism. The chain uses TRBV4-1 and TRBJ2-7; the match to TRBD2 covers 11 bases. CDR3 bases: TGCGCCAGCAGCCAGGGGACTAGCGGATATGGGCAGTACTTC. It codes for CASSQGTSGYGQYF.